The table lists the clone carrying this TCR beta chain with a few counts. Its antigen is not identified. CDR3 length: 16 amino acids. V gave up 3 bases and J gave up 2 bases; unmatched junction bases: 6. From germline, CDR1 is SGHVS and CDR2 FQNEAQ. In TCRdb, the 5' RACE reads were re-called with MiXCR into one record per CDR3 protein. The sample lists 400,000 to 600,000 distinct CDR3 sequences, approximately 20% seen once, with 0.4% to 0.6% in the top ten. The sample is drawn from a study of identical twins. Study findings and constraints: Clonotypes of the beta chain that were abundant in cord blood carried fewer insertions (memory repertoires showed none).

The same data also went into a second study, on yellow fever vaccine responses in identical twins.

This chain joins TRBV7-8 and TRBJ2-1; 8 bases map to TRBD2. This clonotype originated in a woman aged 18-29 years in good health. The sample taken for sequencing was CD4+ T cells sorted from blood. The CDR3 DNA is TGTGCCAGCAGCTTTGTCGGGAGGGCCACCTACAATGAGCAGTTCTTC. Protein: CASSFVGRATYNEQFF.